What follows is one T cell receptor (beta chain) and its context. Its antigen is unknown. The data originate from a study of blood T cells in healthy people across ages. Study-level points and caveats: It was the long-lived donors that had more naive CD4+ cells and higher diversity than aged donors.

The use of a sample-barcoded 5' primer and a J-beta primer mix characterized a second PCR of about 6 to 11 cycles. TCRdb ran MiXCR on the 5' RACE reads and lists one entry per CDR3 protein. The sample carries around 940,000 distinct CDR3 sequences, roughly 50% recorded once. The CDR3 consists of 14 residues. Germline values: CDR1 MDHEN, CDR2 SYDVKM. The chain couples TRBV28 to TRBJ2-4; D ambiguous. The end of the DNA is better explained by TRBJ2-7, so the J call may be wrong. Material: blood. This TCR derives from a woman aged 55 to 70 in good health. The CDR3 nucleotides are TGTGCCAGCAGTTTTGGCAGAACGTTCAACGAGCAGTACTTC. This translates into CASSFGRTFNEQYF.